This TCR beta chain is drawn from a study of blood T cells in healthy people across ages. Study-wide findings and caveats: TCR beta diversity correlated strongly with naive T cell percentage.

V was cut by 3 bases and J by 5 bases, with 16 bases left in between. The CDR3 consists of 16 residues. Then a second PCR, running about 6 to 11 cycles, was carried out with a sample-barcoded 5' primer and a J-beta primer mix. TCRdb reprocessed the 5' RACE reads with MiXCR, giving one entry per CDR3 protein. The profile shows over 1,300,000 distinct CDR3 sequences, 55% to 75% of them singletons. Every donor provided roughly 10 milliliters of peripheral blood. Extraction of total RNA produced a minimum of 5 micrograms from each sample. A word on this clonotype: Its specificity is not known.

The J gene is TRBJ2-2, the V gene TRBV12-3 or TRBV12-4; D is perhaps TRBD2 (6 bases). The sequencing input was blood. This clonotype was obtained from a man between 18 and 29 years old in good health. Here the CDR3 reads CASSFFGGGRTGELFF. CDR3 sequence (DNA): TGTGCCAGCAGTTTTTTTGGGGGAGGACGTACCGGGGAGCTGTTTTTT.